This T cell receptor beta chain comes out of a study of blood T cell repertoires in COVID-19. The overall study: Acute-phase and convalescent COVID-19 samples originated in the United States, Italy and Spain. Sources were T cells, B-cell-depleted T cells, or PBMCs; the material itself was cDNA or gDNA.

Authors' data handling: Counts of nucleated cells, estimated from reference gene primer amplification, were obtained. The table came from immunoSEQ multiplex PCR; TCRdb's copy has only in-frame clones and leaves some out. V, J and clone size are taken as reported in that table, and D and trimming were inferred from the DNA itself. The sample holds 150,000 or so clones; 80% to 90% are singletons and the top ten take roughly 13%. This CDR3 is 14 amino acids long. J gave up 4 bases and V 3 bases, and 5 bases lay outside the gene matches. Germline CDR1 is SGHAT and CDR2 is FQDESV (reference sequence). In Seattle, patients joined the study during active infection and were tracked longitudinally.

The chain recombines TRBV11-1 with TRBJ2-7; 8 bases are a match to TRBD1. The receptor's source is a man younger than 35 with COVID-19, enrolled during active disease. The source material was peripheral blood. As DNA, the CDR3 is TGTGCCAGCAGCTTGACGGACAGGGCGTACGAGCAGTACTTC. This gives the protein CASSLTDRAYEQYF.